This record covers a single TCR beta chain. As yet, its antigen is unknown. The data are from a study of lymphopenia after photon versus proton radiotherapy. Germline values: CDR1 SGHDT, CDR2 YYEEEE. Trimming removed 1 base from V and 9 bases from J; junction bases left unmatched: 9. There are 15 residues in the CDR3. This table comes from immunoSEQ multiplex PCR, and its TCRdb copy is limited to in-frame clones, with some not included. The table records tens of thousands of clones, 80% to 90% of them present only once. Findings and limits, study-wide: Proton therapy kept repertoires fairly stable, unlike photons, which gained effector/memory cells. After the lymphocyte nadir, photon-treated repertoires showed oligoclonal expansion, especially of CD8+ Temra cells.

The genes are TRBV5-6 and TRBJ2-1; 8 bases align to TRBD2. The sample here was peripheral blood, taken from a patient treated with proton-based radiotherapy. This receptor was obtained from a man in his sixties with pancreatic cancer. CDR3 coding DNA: TGTGCCAGCAGCTTGAGGGCGGGAGGACCCAGTGAGCAGTTCTTC. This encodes CASSLRAGGPSEQFF.